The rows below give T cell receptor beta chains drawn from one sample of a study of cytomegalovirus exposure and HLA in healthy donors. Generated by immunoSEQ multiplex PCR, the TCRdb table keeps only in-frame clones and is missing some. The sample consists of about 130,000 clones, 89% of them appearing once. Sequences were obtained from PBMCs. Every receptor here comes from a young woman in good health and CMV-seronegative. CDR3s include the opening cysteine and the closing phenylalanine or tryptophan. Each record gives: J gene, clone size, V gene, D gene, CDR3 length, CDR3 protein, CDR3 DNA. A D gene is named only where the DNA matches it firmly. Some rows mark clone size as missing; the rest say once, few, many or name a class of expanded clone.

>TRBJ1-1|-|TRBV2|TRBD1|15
CASLGQGEEGTEAFF
TGTGCCAGCCTGGGACAGGGGGAGGAGGGCACTGAAGCTTTCTTT
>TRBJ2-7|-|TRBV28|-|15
CASSMLGVQSYEQYF
TGTGCCAGCAGTATGCTAGGGGTACAGTCCTACGAGCAGTACTTC
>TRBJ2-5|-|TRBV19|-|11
CASGTEETQYF
TGTGCCAGCGGGACTGAAGAGACCCAGTACTTC
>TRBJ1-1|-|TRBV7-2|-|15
CASSLARGAGTEAFF
TGTGCCAGCAGCTTAGCGCGGGGGGCGGGCACTGAAGCTTTCTTT
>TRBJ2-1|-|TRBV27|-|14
CASSPMSSYNEQFF
TGTGCCAGCAGTCCTATGAGCTCCTACAATGAGCAGTTCTTC
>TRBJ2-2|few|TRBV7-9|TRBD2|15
CASSPAAGVIGELFF
TGTGCCAGCAGCCCAGCAGCGGGAGTGATCGGGGAGCTGTTTTTT
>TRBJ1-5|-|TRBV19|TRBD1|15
CASSITGDMYQPQHF
TGTGCCAGTAGTATAACAGGGGATATGTATCAGCCCCAGCATTTT
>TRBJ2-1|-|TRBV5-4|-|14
CASSPSSSYNEQFF
TGTGCCAGCAGCCCGTCCAGCTCCTACAATGAGCAGTTCTTC
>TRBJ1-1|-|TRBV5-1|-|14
CASSLVTGNTEAFF
TGCGCCAGCAGCTTGGTAACGGGGAACACTGAAGCTTTCTTT
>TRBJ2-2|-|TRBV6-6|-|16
CASRGATRANTGELFF
TGTGCCAGCAGGGGGGCGACACGTGCGAACACCGGGGAGCTGTTTTTT
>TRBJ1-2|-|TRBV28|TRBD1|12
CASSIGQDGYTF
TGTGCCAGCAGTATCGGACAGGATGGCTACACCTTC
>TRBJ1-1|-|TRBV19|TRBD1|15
CASSRRDRGNTEAFF
TGTGCCAGTAGTCGGCGGGACAGGGGGAACACTGAAGCTTTCTTT
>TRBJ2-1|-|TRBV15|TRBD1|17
CATCVTFTGQGRNEQFF
TGTGCCACCTGCGTAACGTTCACAGGACAGGGTCGAAATGAGCAGTTCTTC
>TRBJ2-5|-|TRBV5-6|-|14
CASSSTEHQETQYF
TGTGCCAGCAGCTCAACAGAACACCAAGAGACCCAGTACTTC
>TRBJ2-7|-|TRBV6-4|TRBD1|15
CASSDPRDRVYEQYF
TGTGCCAGCAGTGACCCCCGGGACAGGGTCTACGAGCAGTACTTC
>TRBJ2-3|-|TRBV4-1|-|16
CASSHGLRQSTDTQYF
TGCGCCAGCAGCCATGGCTTGAGACAAAGCACAGATACGCAGTATTTT
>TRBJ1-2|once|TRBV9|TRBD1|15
CASSPRTGGNYGYTF
TGTGCCAGCAGCCCGAGGACAGGGGGCAACTATGGCTACACCTTC
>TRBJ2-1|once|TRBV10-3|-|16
CAISPASRRVRNEQFF
TGTGCCATCAGTCCGGCCTCTAGGCGGGTCAGGAATGAGCAGTTCTTC
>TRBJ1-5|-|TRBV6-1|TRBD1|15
CASTKTGYSNQPQHF
TGTGCCAGCACCAAGACAGGGTATAGCAATCAGCCCCAGCATTTT
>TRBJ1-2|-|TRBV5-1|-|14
CASSLGGGGGGYTF
TGCGCCAGCAGCCTCGGCGGAGGCGGGGGTGGCTACACCTTC
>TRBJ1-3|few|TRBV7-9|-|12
CASSFGRGAIYF
TGTGCCAGCAGCTTTGGCCGCGGTGCGATATATTTT
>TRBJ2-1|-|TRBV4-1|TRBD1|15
CASSPGGQGFDEQFF
TGCGCCAGCAGCCCAGGGGGACAGGGGTTTGATGAGCAGTTCTTC
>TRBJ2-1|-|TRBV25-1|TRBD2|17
CASSEASGSASGNEQFF
TGTGCCAGCAGTGAGGCGAGCGGGAGCGCCTCCGGCAATGAGCAGTTCTTC
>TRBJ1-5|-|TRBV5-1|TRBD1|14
CASSWTGGNQPQHF
TGCGCTAGCAGCTGGACAGGGGGCAATCAGCCCCAGCATTTT
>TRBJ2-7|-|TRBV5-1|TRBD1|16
CASSLDTGTGRNEQYF
TGCGCCAGCAGCTTGGACACCGGGACAGGGAGGAACGAGCAGTACTTC
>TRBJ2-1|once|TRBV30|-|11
CAGGQPNEQFF
TGTGCCGGAGGACAGCCGAATGAGCAGTTCTTC
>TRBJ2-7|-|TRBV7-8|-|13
CASRPHSSYEQYF
TGTGCCAGCAGACCCCATAGCTCCTACGAGCAGTACTTC
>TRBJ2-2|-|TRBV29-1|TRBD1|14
CSATAGQGSGELFF
TGCAGCGCCACCGCGGGACAGGGATCCGGGGAGCTGTTTTTT
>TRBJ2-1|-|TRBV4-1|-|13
CASSALLVNEQFF
TGCGCCAGCAGCGCCCTACTAGTTAATGAGCAGTTCTTC
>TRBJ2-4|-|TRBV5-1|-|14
CASSLAQGSNIQYF
TGCGCCAGCAGCTTGGCGCAGGGTTCAAACATTCAGTACTTC
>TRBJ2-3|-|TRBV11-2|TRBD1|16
CASSHAGQGASDTQYF
TGTGCCAGCAGCCACGCGGGACAGGGGGCCTCAGATACGCAGTATTTT
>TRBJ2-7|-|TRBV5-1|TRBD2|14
CASSIRGLDYEQYF
TGCGCCAGCAGCATACGTGGACTAGACTACGAGCAGTACTTC
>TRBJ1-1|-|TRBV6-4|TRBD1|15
CASSDGRGFLAEAFF
TGTGCCAGCAGTGACGGCAGGGGGTTTTTGGCTGAAGCTTTCTTT
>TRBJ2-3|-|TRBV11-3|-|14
CASSLARGTDTQYF
TGTGCCAGCAGCTTAGCCCGCGGCACAGATACGCAGTATTTT
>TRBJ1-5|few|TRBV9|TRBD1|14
CASSSGQGGQPQHF
TGTGCCAGCAGCTCCGGACAGGGGGGTCAGCCCCAGCATTTT
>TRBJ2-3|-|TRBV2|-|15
CASSEGGAGTDTQYF
TGTGCCAGCAGCGAAGGGGGAGCTGGCACAGATACGCAGTATTTT
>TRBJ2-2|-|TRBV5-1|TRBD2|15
CASSWREVRPGELFF
TGCGCCAGCAGCTGGCGGGAGGTCCGGCCCGGGGAGCTGTTTTTT
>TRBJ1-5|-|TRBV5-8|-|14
CASSLQGYNQPQHF
TGTGCCAGCAGCTTGCAGGGTTACAATCAGCCCCAGCATTTT
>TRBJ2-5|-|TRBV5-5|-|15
CASSLPDGNQETQYF
TGTGCCAGCAGCTTACCGGACGGGAACCAAGAGACCCAGTACTTC
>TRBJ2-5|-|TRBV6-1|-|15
CASSEAGGTWETQYF
TGTGCCAGCAGTGAAGCAGGCGGGACCTGGGAGACCCAGTACTTC
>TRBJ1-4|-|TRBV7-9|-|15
CASSFMTGPNEKLFF
TGTGCCAGCAGCTTTATGACAGGCCCTAATGAAAAACTGTTTTTT
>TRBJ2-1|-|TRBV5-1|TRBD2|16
CASSPRREGLWNEQFF
TGCGCCAGCAGCCCTCGGCGGGAGGGCCTGTGGAATGAGCAGTTCTTC
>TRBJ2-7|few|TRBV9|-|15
CASSVDGDNSYEQYF
TGTGCCAGCAGCGTAGACGGGGACAACTCCTACGAGCAGTACTTC
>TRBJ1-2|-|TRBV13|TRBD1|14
CASSSTGGAGGYTF
TGTGCCAGCAGCTCTACAGGGGGCGCGGGTGGCTACACCTTC
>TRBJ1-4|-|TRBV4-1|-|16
CASSQPLRGTNEKLFF
TGCGCCAGCAGCCAACCGTTAAGGGGAACTAATGAAAAACTGTTTTTT
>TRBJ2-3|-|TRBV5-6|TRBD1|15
CASSYGTGGLDTQYF
TGTGCCAGCAGCTACGGGACAGGGGGATTGGATACGCAGTATTTT
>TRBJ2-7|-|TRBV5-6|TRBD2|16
CASSPGTSGRAYEQYF
TGTGCCAGCAGCCCTGGGACTAGCGGGAGGGCCTACGAGCAGTACTTC
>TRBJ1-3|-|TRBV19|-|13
CASRDFSGNTIYF
TGTGCCAGCAGGGACTTCTCTGGAAACACCATATATTTT
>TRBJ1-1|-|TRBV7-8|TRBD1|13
CASSRDRAAEAFF
TGTGCCAGCAGCCGAGACAGGGCTGCTGAAGCTTTCTTT
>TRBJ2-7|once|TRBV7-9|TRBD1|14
CASSSGTGSHEQYF
TGTGCCAGCAGCTCCGGGACAGGGTCACACGAGCAGTACTTC
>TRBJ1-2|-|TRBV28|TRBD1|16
CASSLLTGTGDYGYTF
TGTGCCAGCAGTTTGTTAACCGGGACAGGGGACTATGGCTACACCTTC
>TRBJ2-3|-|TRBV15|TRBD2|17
CATSRSYGTSDTDTQYF
TGTGCCACCAGCAGATCCTATGGGACTAGCGACACAGATACGCAGTATTTT
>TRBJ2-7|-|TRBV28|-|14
CASSFRGLLYEQYF
TGTGCCAGCAGTTTTCGGGGTCTCCTCTACGAGCAGTACTTC
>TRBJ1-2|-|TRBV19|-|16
CASSISLQERMAGYTF
TGTGCCAGTAGTATCTCCCTACAGGAAAGGATGGCTGGCTACACCTTC
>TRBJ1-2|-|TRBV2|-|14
CASWLGQFFGGYTF
TGTGCCAGCTGGCTGGGACAATTCTTTGGTGGCTACACCTTC
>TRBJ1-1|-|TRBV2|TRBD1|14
CASRRDSLNTEAFF
TGTGCCAGCAGAAGGGACAGCTTGAACACTGAAGCTTTCTTT
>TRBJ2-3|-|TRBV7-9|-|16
CASSFLAGSSTDTQYF
TGTGCCAGCAGCTTCCTGGCGGGTTCTAGCACAGATACGCAGTATTTT
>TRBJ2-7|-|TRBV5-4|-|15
CASSGGTDGRYEQYF
TGTGCCAGCAGCGGCGGGACGGATGGCCGCTACGAGCAGTACTTC
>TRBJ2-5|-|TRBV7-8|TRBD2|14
CASSAGTSYETQYF
TGTGCCAGCAGCGCCGGGACTAGTTACGAGACCCAGTACTTC
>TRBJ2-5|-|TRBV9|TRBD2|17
CASSVGGTSGVQETQYF
TGTGCCAGCAGCGTAGGCGGGACTAGCGGAGTCCAAGAGACCCAGTACTTC